This T cell receptor (beta chain) was identified in a study of a mutant IDH1 vaccine in newly diagnosed glioma. Study-wide context: Each patient was administered eight vaccinations, scheduled in weeks 1, 3, 5, 7, 11, 15, 19 and 23. First vaccine doses came 4-6 weeks after radiotherapy alone, or with temozolomide cycles. Of the patients given treatment, roughly 60% were male and about 40% were female, and a mean age of around 38 years was recorded.

This clone was observed once. Antigen: not known. As for time point: week 23, last vaccination. Mutant IDH1 20-mer peptide, at 300 ug, made up each vaccine dose, with topical imiquimod. Astrocytomas that were new, WHO grade 3 or 4, IDH1-mutant and ATRX-lost were present in the donors. J lost 0 bases, V lost 6 bases, and 11 bases had no gene match. The CDR3 runs to 18 residues. Germline loops: CDR1 LNHDA, CDR2 SQIVND (reference sequence). Method: immunoSEQ multiplex PCR; TCRdb's copy keeps in-frame clones and lacks some. The sample holds 41,000 or so clones, 78% seen once. The source is a woman in her forties with glioma. Some clones in this sample may be carry-over from other donors' samples. Material: PBMCs, obtained from a glioma patient whose treatment included an IDH1 peptide vaccine. The chain has TRBV19 and TRBJ1-2; 12 bases fit TRBD1. CDR3 DNA: TGTGCCAGTAGGGTTACACCGGGACAGGGGGCGGCTAACTATGGCTACACCTTC. This sequence encodes CASRVTPGQGAANYGYTF.